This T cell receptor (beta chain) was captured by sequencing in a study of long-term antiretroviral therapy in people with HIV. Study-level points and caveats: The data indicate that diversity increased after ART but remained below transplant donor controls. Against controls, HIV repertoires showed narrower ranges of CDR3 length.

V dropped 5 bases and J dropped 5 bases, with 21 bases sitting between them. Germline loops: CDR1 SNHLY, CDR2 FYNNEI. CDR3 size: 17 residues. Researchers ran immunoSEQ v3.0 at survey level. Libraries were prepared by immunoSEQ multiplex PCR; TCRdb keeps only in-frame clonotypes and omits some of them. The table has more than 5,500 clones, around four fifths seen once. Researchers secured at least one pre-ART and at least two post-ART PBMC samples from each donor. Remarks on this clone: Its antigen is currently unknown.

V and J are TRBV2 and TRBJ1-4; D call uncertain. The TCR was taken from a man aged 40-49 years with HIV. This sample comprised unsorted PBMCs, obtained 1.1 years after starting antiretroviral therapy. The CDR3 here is CASSLNHPGLLNEKLFF. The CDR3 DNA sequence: TGTGCCAGCAGTTTAAACCATCCGGGCCTCCTGAATGAAAAACTGTTTTTT.